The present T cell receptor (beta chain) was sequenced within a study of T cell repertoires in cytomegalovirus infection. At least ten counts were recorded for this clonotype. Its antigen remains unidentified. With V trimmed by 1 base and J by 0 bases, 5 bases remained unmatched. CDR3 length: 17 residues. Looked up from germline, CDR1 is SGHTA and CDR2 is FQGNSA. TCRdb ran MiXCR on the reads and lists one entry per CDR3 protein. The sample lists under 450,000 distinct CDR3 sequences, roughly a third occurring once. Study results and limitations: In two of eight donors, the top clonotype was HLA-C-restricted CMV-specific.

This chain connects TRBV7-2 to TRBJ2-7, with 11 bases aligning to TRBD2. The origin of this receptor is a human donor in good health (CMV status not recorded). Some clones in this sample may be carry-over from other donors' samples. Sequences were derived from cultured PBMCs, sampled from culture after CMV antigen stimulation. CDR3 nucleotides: TGTGCCAGCAGCTTAGGGACTAGCGGGCGGATCTCCTACGAGCAGTACTTC. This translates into CASSLGTSGRISYEQYF. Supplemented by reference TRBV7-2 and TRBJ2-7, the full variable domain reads GAGVSQSPSNKVTEKGKDVELRCDPISGHTALYWYRQSLGQGLEFLIYFQGNSAPDKSGLPSDRFSAERTGGSVSTLTIQRTQQEDSAVYLCASSLGTSGRISYEQYFGPGTRLTVT.